This is a list of T cell receptor beta chains from one sample in a study of monozygotic twins with inflammatory bowel disease. TCRdb reprocessed the 5' RACE reads and stores each CDR3 protein as one record, lacking DNA. The repertoire table contains about 350,000 distinct CDR3 sequences. The source material was blood. The receptor source for this set is a human donor with ulcerative colitis or Crohn's disease, or a healthy co-twin of an affected twin (not recorded which). Both conserved end residues are part of each CDR3.

V	J	CDR3
TRBV29-1	TRBJ2-3	CSVEDRFRGSTDTQYF
TRBV5-1	TRBJ1-1	CASSLRPLDTEAFF
TRBV9	TRBJ2-6	CASSVAGANVLTF
TRBV20-1	TRBJ1-6	CSARDRQGGLGSSPLHF
TRBV3-1	TRBJ2-3	CASSQDMEATSTDTQYF
TRBV18	TRBJ1-1	CASSPPTAEAFF
TRBV5-1	TRBJ2-5	CASSLIQGAFKKTQYF
TRBV5-1	TRBJ1-1	CASSRRPGQGDTEAFF
TRBV5-1	TRBJ1-5	CASSLSNASNQPQHF
TRBV20-1	TRBJ2-7	CSASRLAGYEQYF
TRBV20-1	TRBJ1-2	CSALTEKQGDYGYTF
TRBV7-8	TRBJ2-7	CASNLEGISYEQYF
TRBV6-5	TRBJ2-3	CASSYSLASSTDTQYF
TRBV27	TRBJ2-1	CASSSLGTGVYNEQFF
TRBV5-4	TRBJ1-1	CASSPQQGWNTEAFF
TRBV9	TRBJ2-3	CAGSARTSGYTDTQYF
TRBV7-9	TRBJ1-1	CASSQENTEAFF
TRBV12-3/TRBV12-4	TRBJ2-7	CASSLGAVWGFYEQYF
TRBV12-3/TRBV12-4	TRBJ2-1	CAEGRVGEQFF
TRBV12-3/TRBV12-4	TRBJ2-7	CASSSSRTGREQYF
TRBV20-1	TRBJ2-7	CSALTRSPPGYEQYF
TRBV15	TRBJ1-1	CATSRDRGSRGDTEAFF
TRBV12-3/TRBV12-4	TRBJ2-6	CASSPGDMASSGANVLTF
TRBV10-3	TRBJ2-5	CAISLQGPEGTQYF
TRBV18	TRBJ1-3	CASSSATGSGNTIYF
TRBV9	TRBJ2-2	CASSPRRGTGELFF
TRBV10-3	TRBJ2-2	CAIRRQGGTGELFF